These 10 T cell receptor beta chains were sequenced from one sample in a study of shared clonotypes between healthy human individuals. Naive CD8 populations comprised CD45RO-negative cells positively selected for CCR7, excluding terminally differentiated effector memory CD45RA+ cells. TCRdb keeps only in-frame clones here, not all; method: immunoSEQ multiplex PCR. Of around 2.1 million clones listed, approximately 94% are singletons. The sample taken for sequencing was naive CD8+ T cells from PBMCs. The origin of the receptors is a man between 18 and 35 years old in good health. Some clones in this sample may be carry-over from other donors' samples.

As for this clone: This same CDR3 is encoded by further DNA sequences in the sample. CDR3 sequence: CASSLGQGYEQFF. The CDR3 nucleotides read TGTGCCAGCAGCCTGGGACAGGGGTATGAGCAGTTCTTC. The V gene is TRBV7-3, the J gene TRBJ2-1; TRBD1 agrees at 10 bases. Trimming took 5 bases from V and 8 from J; bases not matched to a gene: 3. This CDR3 spans 13 amino acids. Per germline, CDR1 SGHTA and CDR2 FQGTGA.

The V gene is TRBV7-9, the J gene TRBJ1-1; D is possibly TRBD1 (5 bases). The V end was cut by 3 bases, the J end by 5 bases, with 16 bases between. There are 15 residues in the CDR3. The germline gives CDR1 SEHNR, CDR2 FQNEAQ (reference sequence). The CDR3 DNA reads TGTGCCAGCAGCTTTGAGTCGGGGCGATGGACTGAAGCTTTCTTT. Amino acid sequence: CASSFESGRWTEAFF.

Comments on this clone: This sample includes further DNA sequences coding for the same CDR3. The rearrangement joins TRBV9 to TRBJ2-1; 8 bases align to TRBD2. V dropped 4 bases and J dropped 1; count of bases not matched to a gene: 7. Germline CDR1 and CDR2: SGDLS and YYNGEE. The CDR3 has 16 residues. CDR3 DNA: TGTGCCAGCAGCCCCCCGAGCGGGAGTTCCTACAATGAGCAGTTCTTC. This codes for CASSPPSGSSYNEQFF.

The chain has TRBV7-8 and TRBJ2-7, with 8 bases matching TRBD2. The CDR3 has 14 residues. CDR1 and CDR2 from the germline V gene are SGHVS and FQNEAQ. Losses at the gene ends were 1 base for V and 9 bases for J; bases not matched to a gene: 8. The CDR3 protein is CASSLEVYGRAQYF. The CDR3 nucleotides are TGTGCCAGCAGCTTAGAGGTATACGGGAGGGCGCAGTACTTC.

V usage is TRBV10-1 and J usage is TRBJ2-1; 8 nucleotides agree with TRBD2. The ends lost 5 bases at V and 16 bases at J; junction bases unmatched: 7. Germline loops: CDR1 WNHNN, CDR2 SYGVQD (reference sequence). There are 11 residues in the CDR3. CDR3 sequence: CASSSGGPQFF. Written as DNA, the CDR3 is TGCGCCAGCAGTTCGGGGGGGCCCCAATTCTTC.

The chain employs TRBV19 and TRBJ2-2, with a possible D match to TRBD2 (6 bases). The V gene lost 8 bases and the J gene lost 8 bases, with 15 bases spanning the gap. CDR3 length: 13 amino acids. Per germline, CDR1 LNHDA and CDR2 SQIVND (reference sequence). CDR3 amino acids: CASRSGGPGELFF. In nucleotides, the CDR3 is TGTGCCAGTCGTAGCGGAGGTCCTGGGGAGCTGTTTTTT.

The chain recombines TRBV6-5 with TRBJ2-7; 7 bases agree with TRBD1. Germline V gene lookup returns CDR1 MNHEY and CDR2 SVGAGI. This CDR3 region has 16 residues. With V trimmed by 0 bases and J by 3 bases, 8 bases remained unmatched. CDR3 protein: CASSYSMGTENYEQYF. The CDR3 nucleotides are TGTGCCAGCAGTTACTCGATGGGGACAGAGAACTACGAGCAGTACTTC.

This chain joins TRBV10-3 and TRBJ2-3; 8 bases map to TRBD2. V gave up 2 bases and J gave up 4 bases; unmatched junction bases: 8. Germline V gives CDR1 ENHRY, CDR2 SYGVKD. The CDR3 is 16 amino acids. In DNA form, the CDR3 reads TGTGCCATCAGTGAGACGACTAGCGCCGAGTCAGATACGCAGTATTTT. Its protein product is CAISETTSAESDTQYF.

The rearrangement uses TRBV10-3 and TRBJ2-5; the D call may be TRBD1 or TRBD2 (6 bases each). The V gene's germline CDR1 is ENHRY and CDR2 SYGVKD. There are 19 residues in the CDR3. Trimming shortened V by 1 base and J by 0 bases, and 21 bases separated the two germline ends. The CDR3 loop reads CAISEYRAGGKGNQETQYF. CDR3 nucleotides: TGTGCCATCAGTGAGTACAGGGCTGGCGGGAAGGGTAACCAAGAGACCCAGTACTTC.

This rearrangement joins TRBV30 to TRBJ2-5, with D unresolved. CDR3 size: 14 residues. Trimming shortened V by 0 bases and J by 4 bases, and 12 bases separated the two germline ends. Germline-derived CDR1 and CDR2 are GTSNPN and SVGIG (reference sequence). CDR3 region: CAWSVLSVPETQYF. The CDR3 nucleotides are TGTGCCTGGAGTGTACTCTCCGTGCCAGAGACCCAGTACTTC.